These T cell receptor beta chains were read from a single sample in a study of T cell responses to AZD1222 COVID-19 vaccine. Measured with immunoSEQ multiplex PCR; TCRdb has only the in-frame clones, and not every one. The sample includes 180,000 or so clones, 85% to 95% of them seen just once. Source: peripheral blood, taken on day 0 of AZD1222 vaccination. All receptors come from an adult in good health. The CDR3 runs from the conserved cysteine through the conserved F or W. The order of the fields is D gene, J gene, V gene, clone size, CDR3 protein, CDR3 DNA. A D gene is named only where the DNA matches it firmly. Clone size is not always given. Where it is, it says once, few, many or a class for expanded clones.

NA	TRBJ2-3	TRBV6-1	NA	CASSEWAQVGRTDTQYF	TGTGCCAGCAGTGAATGGGCCCAGGTGGGTCGGACAGATACGCAGTATTTT
NA	TRBJ2-1	TRBV21-1	once	CASSSGSTYEQFF	TGTGCCAGCAGCAGCGGGAGTACCTATGAGCAGTTCTTC
NA	TRBJ1-5	TRBV24-1	once	CATSDPAEGINQPQHF	TGTGCCACCAGTGACCCTGCGGAGGGAATTAATCAGCCCCAGCATTTT
NA	TRBJ1-2	TRBV6-5	NA	CASRQAANYGYTF	TGTGCCAGTCGCCAGGCTGCTAACTATGGCTACACCTTC
NA	TRBJ1-1	TRBV14	NA	CASSQKVSWGTEAFF	TGTGCCAGCAGCCAAAAGGTTTCGTGGGGGACTGAAGCTTTCTTT
TRBD1	TRBJ1-2	TRBV30	NA	CAWSHGQGRDGYTF	TGTGCCTGGAGTCACGGACAGGGGAGGGATGGCTACACCTTC
TRBD1	TRBJ2-2	TRBV5-1	few	CASSLRTGGNTGELFF	TGCGCCAGCAGCTTAAGGACAGGGGGTAACACCGGGGAGCTGTTTTTT
TRBD1	TRBJ2-5	TRBV5-1	NA	CASSGTGAGETQYF	TGCGCCAGCAGCGGGACAGGGGCGGGAGAGACCCAGTACTTC
NA	TRBJ2-7	TRBV3-1/TRBV3-2	NA	CASSPGTVYEQYF	TGTGCCAGCAGCCCCGGGACGGTCTACGAGCAGTACTTC
NA	TRBJ1-6	TRBV6-5	NA	CASRDINNSPLHF	TGTGCCAGCAGGGACATCAATAATTCACCCCTCCACTTT
NA	TRBJ1-2	TRBV25-1	NA	CASSEAPVGQWFSYGYTF	TGTGCCAGCAGTGAAGCCCCCGTAGGGCAGTGGTTCTCATATGGCTACACCTTC
TRBD1	TRBJ1-2	TRBV30	NA	CAWTLNNRGLNTF	TGTGCCTGGACTCTCAATAACAGGGGGCTGAACACCTTC
TRBD2	TRBJ2-1	TRBV10-3	NA	CAISEPGTSGRRNSYNEQFF	TGTGCCATCAGTGAACCCGGGACTAGCGGGAGGAGAAATTCCTACAATGAGCAGTTCTTC
NA	TRBJ2-1	TRBV9	NA	CASSEGPRSYNEQFF	TGTGCCAGCAGCGAGGGCCCTCGGTCCTACAATGAGCAGTTCTTC
TRBD1	TRBJ1-2	TRBV10-3	NA	CAITTQGTNYGYTF	TGTGCCATCACCACACAGGGGACGAACTATGGCTACACCTTC
NA	TRBJ1-4	TRBV12-2	NA	CASRLTGATNEKLFF	TGTGCAAGTCGCTTAACGGGGGCAACTAATGAAAAACTGTTTTTT
TRBD1	TRBJ2-2	TRBV6-5	NA	CASSYGQGNTGELFF	TGTGCCAGCAGTTATGGACAGGGGAACACCGGGGAGCTGTTTTTT
TRBD1	TRBJ1-1	TRBV27	once	CASKDRVRTEAFF	TGTGCCAGCAAAGACAGGGTACGGACTGAAGCTTTCTTT
TRBD1	TRBJ1-1	TRBV6-5	NA	CASRAGQAGTEAFF	TGTGCCAGCAGGGCGGGACAGGCGGGGACTGAAGCTTTCTTT
TRBD1	TRBJ2-7	TRBV27	NA	CASSSSGGSYEQYF	TGTGCCAGCAGTTCCTCAGGGGGCTCCTACGAGCAGTACTTC
TRBD1	TRBJ1-2	TRBV18	NA	CASSPWDRGRLDYGYTF	TGTGCCAGCTCACCATGGGACAGGGGGCGTTTGGACTATGGCTACACCTTC
NA	TRBJ2-1	TRBV6-5	NA	CASSSRGGAPEQFF	TGTGCCAGCAGCTCCCGAGGGGGAGCACCTGAGCAGTTCTTC
NA	TRBJ2-7	TRBV2	NA	CASMNKLYEQYF	TGTGCCAGCATGAACAAACTCTACGAGCAGTACTTC
NA	TRBJ2-7	TRBV11-2	NA	CASSLVGQLLPYEQYF	TGTGCCAGCAGCTTAGTAGGCCAGCTGTTGCCCTACGAGCAGTACTTC
NA	TRBJ1-5	TRBV2	once	CASRADNQPQHF	TGTGCCAGCAGGGCTGACAATCAGCCCCAGCATTTT
NA	TRBJ1-1	TRBV27	NA	CASSLPGTEAFF	TGTGCCAGCAGTTTACCGGGCACTGAAGCTTTCTTT
NA	TRBJ2-7	TRBV13	NA	CASSLGYTYEQYF	TGTGCCAGCAGCTTAGGATATACCTACGAGCAGTACTTC
NA	TRBJ2-1	TRBV18	NA	CASSPPGISYNEQFF	TGTGCCAGCTCACCGCCCGGGATCTCCTACAATGAGCAGTTCTTC
TRBD1	TRBJ2-2	TRBV2	NA	CASDRGSSNTGELFF	TGTGCCAGTGACAGGGGAAGTTCGAACACCGGGGAGCTGTTTTTT
TRBD2	TRBJ2-7	TRBV19	NA	CASSLSSGSSYEQYF	TGTGCCAGTAGCCTATCTAGCGGGAGCTCCTACGAGCAGTACTTC
NA	TRBJ1-1	TRBV6-1	NA	CASSEVDTLGEAFF	TGTGCCAGCAGTGAAGTGGACACGCTCGGTGAAGCTTTCTTT
TRBD2	TRBJ2-3	TRBV30	NA	CAWSVARLAGEVRTDTQYF	TGTGCCTGGAGTGTTGCCCGACTAGCGGGAGAAGTGAGGACAGATACGCAGTATTTT
NA	TRBJ2-3	TRBV29-1	NA	CSVDWLVADTQYF	TGCAGCGTTGATTGGTTAGTGGCAGATACGCAGTATTTT